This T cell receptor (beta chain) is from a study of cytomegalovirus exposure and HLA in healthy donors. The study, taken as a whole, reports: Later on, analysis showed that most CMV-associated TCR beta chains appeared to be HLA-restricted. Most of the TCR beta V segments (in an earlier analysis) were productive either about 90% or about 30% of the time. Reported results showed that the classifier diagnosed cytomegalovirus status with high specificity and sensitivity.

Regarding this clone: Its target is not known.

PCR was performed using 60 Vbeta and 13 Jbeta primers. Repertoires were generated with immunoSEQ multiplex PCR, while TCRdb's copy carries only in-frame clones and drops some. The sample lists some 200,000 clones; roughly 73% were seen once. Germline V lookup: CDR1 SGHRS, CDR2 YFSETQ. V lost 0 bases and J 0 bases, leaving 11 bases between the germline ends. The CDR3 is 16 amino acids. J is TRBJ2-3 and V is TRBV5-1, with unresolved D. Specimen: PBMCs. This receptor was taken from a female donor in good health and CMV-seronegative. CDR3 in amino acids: CASSLALFSSTDTQYF. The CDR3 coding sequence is TGCGCCAGCAGCTTGGCCTTGTTCTCTAGCACAGATACGCAGTATTTT.